The sequence of this TCR beta chain was determined in a study of T cell responses to AZD1222 COVID-19 vaccine. Sequencing was performed with immunoSEQ multiplex PCR; in TCRdb, only in-frame clones are kept and a portion is missing. This table holds approximately 130,000 clones, roughly nine tenths found once. The germline gives CDR1 MNHNY, CDR2 SVGAGI (reference sequence). Trimming took 6 bases from V and 5 from J; bases not matched to a gene: 14. CDR3 size: 16 residues. The chain carries TRBV6-6 and TRBJ1-1; 8 nucleotides align to TRBD1. This specimen consisted of peripheral blood, obtained 28 days after the second AZD1222 dose. The origin of this receptor is an adult who received the AZD1222 COVID-19 vaccine. CDR3 coding DNA: TGTGCCAGCAGGCATAAACGGACAGGGTTGGAGACTGAAGCTTTCTTT. This gives the protein CASRHKRTGLETEAFF.